The clone carrying this T cell receptor beta chain was seen ten or more times. Its specificity is unknown. This CDR3 has 16 residues. V shed 0 bases, J shed 4 bases, and the junction held 5 bases outside the gene matches. Germline V gives CDR1 SGHTA, CDR2 FQGNSA. The data belong to a study of neurological immune-mediated disorders. Whole-study findings and limits: Whereas HTLV-1-associated myelopathy showed the most TCR clonal expansion, multiple sclerosis showed the least, with levels below those of healthy controls. The absence of shared CDR3 amino acid sequences among expanded clones across subjects suggests private repertoires in all groups.

The cDNA was produced through 5'RACE with 10-nucleotide random UMIs. TCRdb ran MiXCR on the 5' RACE reads and lists one entry per CDR3 protein. The data contain tens of thousands of distinct CDR3 sequences, 4% of them seen just once; the ten biggest clones take up roughly 1.9%. Input material: CD4+ T cells from blood. The receptor was isolated from a woman aged 35 to 49 with multiple sclerosis. The chain carries TRBV7-2 and TRBJ2-1; 8 positions agree with TRBD2. In nucleotides, the CDR3 is TGTGCCAGCAGCTTAGCGGCCGGGACTAGATACAATGAGCAGTTCTTC. This sequence encodes CASSLAAGTRYNEQFF.